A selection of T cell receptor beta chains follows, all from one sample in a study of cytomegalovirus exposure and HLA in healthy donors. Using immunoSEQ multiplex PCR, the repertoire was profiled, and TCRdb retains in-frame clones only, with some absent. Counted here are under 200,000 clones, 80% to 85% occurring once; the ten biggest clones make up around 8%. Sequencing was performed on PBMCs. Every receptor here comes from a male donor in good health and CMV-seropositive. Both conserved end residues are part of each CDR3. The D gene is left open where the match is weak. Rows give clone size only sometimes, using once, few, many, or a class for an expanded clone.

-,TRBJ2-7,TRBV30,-,TGTGCGTGGGGTAGCGCCTCCTACGAGCAGTACTTC,CAWGSASYEQYF
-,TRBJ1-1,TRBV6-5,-,TGTGCCAGCAGAAAGAGCACTGAAGCTTTCTTT,CASRKSTEAFF
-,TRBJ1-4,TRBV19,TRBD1,TGTGCCACTGACGACAGGGGGCTTGGAAAACTGTTTTTT,CATDDRGLGKLFF
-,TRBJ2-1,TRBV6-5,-,TGTGCCAGCACGGCGGTCGCGGGACCCTACAATGAGCAGTTCTTC,CASTAVAGPYNEQFF
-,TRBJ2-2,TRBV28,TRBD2,TGTGCCAGCAGTTCCATGACTAGCGGGAGGACCGGGGAGCTGTTTTTT,CASSSMTSGRTGELFF
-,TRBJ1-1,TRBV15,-,TGTGCCACCAGCTTGACACTGGGGCTTGAAGCTTTCTTT,CATSLTLGLEAFF
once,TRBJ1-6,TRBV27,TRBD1,TGTGCCAGCAGGGCCTTCACAGGGGAAAATTCACCCCTCCACTTT,CASRAFTGENSPLHF
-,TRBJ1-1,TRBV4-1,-,TGCGCCAGCAGCCAGGAAGGGAGGAACACTGAAGCTTTCTTT,CASSQEGRNTEAFF
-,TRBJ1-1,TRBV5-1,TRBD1,TGCGCCAGCAGTCCGGGACAGGGGTACACTGAAGCTTTCTTT,CASSPGQGYTEAFF
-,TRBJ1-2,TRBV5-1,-,TGCGCCAGCAGAGAGCAGCCCGGGTACGGCTACACCTTC,CASREQPGYGYTF
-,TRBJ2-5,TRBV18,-,TGTGCCAGCTCACCGGGGCAGGGCAAAGAGACCCAGTACTTC,CASSPGQGKETQYF
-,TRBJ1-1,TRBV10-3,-,TGTGCCATCAGTGGGATGGGGCAGACTGAAGCTTTCTTT,CAISGMGQTEAFF
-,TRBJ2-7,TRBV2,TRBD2,TGTGCCAGCATCCCAGCGGGGGGGCCAAATCTTTACGAGCAGTACTTC,CASIPAGGPNLYEQYF
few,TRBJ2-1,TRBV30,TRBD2,TGTGCCTCGGTGAGCGGGGGGCCTTACAATGAGCAGTTCTTC,CASVSGGPYNEQFF
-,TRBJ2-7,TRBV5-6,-,TGTGCCAGCAGCTTGTTGAGCTCCTACGAGCAGTACTTC,CASSLLSSYEQYF
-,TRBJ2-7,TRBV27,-,TGTGCCAGCAGTTCCGAAAGGGGACTGATCGAGCAGTACTTC,CASSSERGLIEQYF
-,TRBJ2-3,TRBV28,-,TGTGCCAGCAGTTTCCCCCCAACTAGAGAAGATACGCAGTATTTT,CASSFPPTREDTQYF
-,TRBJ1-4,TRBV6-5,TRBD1,TGTGCCAGCATCGGGACAGGGGAAGAAAAACTGTTTTTT,CASIGTGEEKLFF
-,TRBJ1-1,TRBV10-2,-,TGCGCCAGCAGTTTTCTCGGAGGGGACACTGAAGCTTTCTTT,CASSFLGGDTEAFF
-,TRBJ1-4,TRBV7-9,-,TGTGCCAGCAGCTTAAACAGGGACGAAAAACTGTTTTTT,CASSLNRDEKLFF
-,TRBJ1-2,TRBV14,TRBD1,TGTGCCAGCAGCCAAGAAACAGGGGTAATTGGCTACACCTTC,CASSQETGVIGYTF
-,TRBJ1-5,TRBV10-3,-,TGTGCCATCAGTACAGGCGATCAGCCCCAGCATTTT,CAISTGDQPQHF
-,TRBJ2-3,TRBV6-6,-,TGTGCCAGCAGTCGGCCGCTACAGGGTACAGATACGCAGTATTTT,CASSRPLQGTDTQYF
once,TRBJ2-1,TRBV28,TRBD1,TGTGCCAGCAGCGAAGTGACAGGGACCAGCTCCTACAATGAGCAGTTCTTC,CASSEVTGTSSYNEQFF
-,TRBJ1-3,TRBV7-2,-,TGTGCCAGCAGTCACGGTGTCTCTGGAAACACCATATATTTT,CASSHGVSGNTIYF
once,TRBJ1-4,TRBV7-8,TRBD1,TGTGCCAGCAGCTTCTTAAAGGGACAGGGGGATGAAAAACTGTTTTTT,CASSFLKGQGDEKLFF